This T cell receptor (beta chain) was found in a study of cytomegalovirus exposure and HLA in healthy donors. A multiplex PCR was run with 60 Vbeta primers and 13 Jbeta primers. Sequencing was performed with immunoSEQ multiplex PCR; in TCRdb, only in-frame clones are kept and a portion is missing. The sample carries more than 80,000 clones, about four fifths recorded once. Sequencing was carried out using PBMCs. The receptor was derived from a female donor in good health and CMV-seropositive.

In nucleotides, the CDR3 is TGTGCCAGCTCACCGGGCGGAGGGAAGTACTTC. Protein product: CASSPGGGKYF. The V gene is TRBV18, the J gene TRBJ2-7, with D possibly matching TRBD2 (6 bases). V shed 3 bases and J shed 11 bases, with 11 bases lying between them. The CDR3 has 11 residues. CDR1 and CDR2 from the germline V gene are KGHSH and LQKENI. The full variable domain, with the rest looked up from reference TRBV18 and TRBJ2-7, is NAGVMQNPRHLVRRRGQEARLRCSPMKGHSHVYWYRQLPEEGLKFMVYLQKENIIDESGMPKERFSAEFPKEGPSILRIQQVVRGDSAAYFCASSPGGGKYFGPGTRLTVT.